This T cell receptor beta chain derives from a study of T cells after yellow fever vaccination. Across the whole study: Fractions low in cell number were prepared with SMART-Seq v4 Ultra Low Input.

The CDR3 covers 15 residues. V lost 0 bases, J lost 1 base, and 4 bases stayed unmatched. Germline CDR1 DFQATT, CDR2 SNEGSKA (reference sequence). TCRdb recomputed calls from the 5' RACE reads with MiXCR, one row per CDR3 protein. The sample holds more than 200,000 distinct CDR3 sequences, 3.6% seen once. This clonotype was recorded many times. The clonotype originates from a man aged 18-30 years who received the YFV17D yellow fever vaccine. Sequencing used PBMCs, obtained 15 days after the yellow fever booster vaccination. The gene calls are TRBV20-1 and TRBJ2-5; TRBD2 agrees at 8 bases. Here the CDR3 reads CSARDPAGVQETQYF. The CDR3 DNA reads as TGCAGTGCTAGAGATCCAGCGGGGGTCCAAGAGACCCAGTACTTC.